Listed below are T cell receptor beta chains from one sample, sequenced in a study of shared clonotypes between healthy human individuals. This table comes from immunoSEQ multiplex PCR, and its TCRdb copy is limited to in-frame clones, with some not included. The table shows under 2,500,000 clones, with under 97% occurring only once. Sequenced sample: naive CD4+ T cells sorted from blood. These receptors came from a young man in good health. The conserved cysteine and the conserved F or W are not part of the CDR3 here.

V gene	J gene	CDR3 protein
TRBV6-1	TRBJ2-1	ASSDKRDTAGDYNEQF
TRBV19	TRBJ1-5	ASSMERAQPQH
TRBV10-1	TRBJ2-2	ASNPGTSGKVDTGELF
TRBV30	TRBJ2-1	AWRLPGWEQF
TRBV7-9	TRBJ1-5	ASSSASTDRGNQPQH
TRBV6-1	TRBJ1-3	ASRTSSGTIY
TRBV10-3	TRBJ2-1	ATMTSGGNSYNEQF
TRBV2	TRBJ1-6	ASSESGLGTAYNSPLH
TRBV6-1	TRBJ2-3	ASSAGGVPDTQY
TRBV6-1	TRBJ1-4	ASSVRGGQGATFGEKLF
TRBV6-5	TRBJ1-1	ASSSEWNTEAF
TRBV2	TRBJ1-5	ASSEETGGNQPQH
TRBV4-1	TRBJ2-1	ASSPRQGNNEQF
TRBV6-1	TRBJ2-1	ASSTDRGLYNEQF
TRBV7-9	TRBJ2-1	ASSLERLAHADNEQF
TRBV2	TRBJ2-6	ASSDQGSGANVLT
TRBV30	TRBJ2-2	AWSPGGTGELF
TRBV27	TRBJ1-6	ASSLSRQGAGNSPLH
TRBV5-6	TRBJ2-7	ASSLGQGPYEQY
TRBV18	TRBJ2-2	ASSRDSTGELF